The rows below give T cell receptor beta chains drawn from one sample of a study of blood T cells in healthy people across ages. TCRdb ran MiXCR on the 5' RACE reads and lists one entry per CDR3 protein. The table lists about 1.4 million distinct CDR3 sequences, 55% to 75% of them singletons. Material: blood. All receptors come from a man between 18 and 35 years old in good health. Both conserved end residues are part of each CDR3. A D gene is named only where the DNA matches it firmly. Clone size is not always given. Where it is, it says once, few, many or a class for expanded clones.

clone_size j_call d_call v_call cdr3_nt cdr3_aa
once TRBJ2-7 - TRBV27 TGTGCCAGCACGGGGGCAAAAGGCTACGAGCAGTACTTC CASTGAKGYEQYF
- TRBJ1-6 - TRBV28 TGTGCCGGGGGCCGCTCCTATAATTCACCCCTCCACTTT CAGGRSYNSPLHF
- TRBJ1-2 TRBD1 TRBV12-3/TRBV12-4 TGTGCCAGCAGTTCCGTTACACCGGCCGGGACAGGGGGGGGCTACACCTTC CASSSVTPAGTGGGYTF
- TRBJ1-6 TRBD1 TRBV4-1 TGCGCCAGCAGCCAAGAAACAGGGGGCTCACCCCTCCACTTT CASSQETGGSPLHF
- TRBJ2-6 - TRBV4-3 TGCGCCAGCAGCCAAGACTTGGGTTTTGGGGCCAACGTCCTGACTTTC CASSQDLGFGANVLTF
- TRBJ1-1 TRBD1 TRBV6-1 TGTGCCAGCAGGACGACAGGGCGGCACACTGAAGCTTTCTTT CASRTTGRHTEAFF
- TRBJ2-7 TRBD2 TRBV20-1 TGCAGTGCTATGGGGGGACTAGCGGGAATTAGGGTCTACGAGCAGTACTTC CSAMGGLAGIRVYEQYF
- TRBJ2-5 TRBD2 TRBV18 TGTGCCAGCTCACGCACTAGCGCGAATAATCAAGAGACCCAGTACTTC CASSRTSANNQETQYF
- TRBJ2-1 - TRBV6-1 TGTGCCAGCAGTGCACAGATCAACTCCTACAATGAGCAGTTCTTC CASSAQINSYNEQFF
- TRBJ2-5 - TRBV9 TGTGCCAGCGGACAAGGGGGGATGCAAGAGACCCAGTACTTC CASGQGGMQETQYF
few TRBJ2-4 - TRBV20-1 TGCAGTGCTAGGGACGACGGGGACATTCAGTACTTC CSARDDGDIQYF
- TRBJ2-3 - TRBV14 TGTGCCAGCAGCCCAGGGTTTGCAGATACGCAGTATTTT CASSPGFADTQYF
few TRBJ1-1 - TRBV29-1 TGCAGCGTTAAGGAGCCCTTAGATGAAGCTTTCTTT CSVKEPLDEAFF
- TRBJ1-1 TRBD1 TRBV20-1 TGCAGTGCTAGCCCGGGACAGGGGGCATTTACTGAAGCTTTCTTT CSASPGQGAFTEAFF
- TRBJ2-7 - TRBV3-1 TGTGCCTCCAAGGGGGCGGGGGACTACGAGCAGTACTTC CASKGAGDYEQYF
few TRBJ2-7 TRBD2 TRBV7-9 TGTGCCAGCAGCACTAGCGGAAGCACCTACGAGCAGTACTTC CASSTSGSTYEQYF
- TRBJ2-3 - TRBV29-1 TGCAGCGGGGGTTATTCGGGTGGCACAGATACGCAGTATTTT CSGGYSGGTDTQYF
- TRBJ1-2 - TRBV5-1 TGCGCCAGCAGCTTGACCGGACAGACCGCTCATGGCTACACCTTC CASSLTGQTAHGYTF
few TRBJ1-4 - TRBV6-4 TGTGCCAGCAGTGATTGGACAGAAGAGTTCGGGCATGAAAAACTGTTTTTT CASSDWTEEFGHEKLFF
- TRBJ2-1 TRBD1 TRBV4-1 TGCGCCAGCAGCCATACACAGGGGCTGCAGTTCTTC CASSHTQGLQFF
few TRBJ1-6 - TRBV10-3 TGTGCCATGTCGTCCGGGGGATTAACCGATTCACCCCTCCACTTT CAMSSGGLTDSPLHF
few TRBJ2-1 TRBD1 TRBV6-2/TRBV6-3 TGTGCCAGCACACACGGGGGGACTTGGGACAGGGGACACAATGAGCAGTTCTTC CASTHGGTWDRGHNEQFF